This entry lists 6 T cell receptor beta chains sequenced from one sample in a study of blood T cells in healthy people across ages (dated by TCRdb to the mid-2010s). The library was built by means of 5' RACE. For sequencing, an Illumina HiSeq 2500 was employed. The second PCR ran for roughly 6 to 11 cycles and used a J-beta primer mix along with a sample-barcoded 5' primer. TCRdb trimmed the raw reads at Q25, called clones with MiXCR and kept productive beta chains. CDR3 protein duplicates are merged, each entry listing the most common genes and DNA. This sample lists 1.5 million to 2 million distinct CDR3 sequences; 40% to 55% were detected once. The leading ten clones occupy more than 2% of the sample. Material: blood. These TCRs come from a woman aged 40 to 49 in good health.

The chain carries TRBV5-1 and TRBJ1-1, with 12 positions matching TRBD1. The germline CDR1 and CDR2 sequences are SGHRS and YFSETQ. The CDR3 is 17 residues long. V was clipped by 2 bases and J by 4 bases; unmatched bases: 9. DNA of the CDR3: TGCGCCAGCAGCTTTACCGGGACAGGGGGCCGGGGCACTGAAGCTTTCTTT. Its translation is CASSFTGTGGRGTEAFF.

The chain is built from TRBV18 and TRBJ2-5; tentatively, D is TRBD1 (6 bases). V was pared by 2 bases and J by 2 bases, with 9 bases between. The CDR3 has 14 amino acids. The V gene's germline CDR1 is KGHSH and CDR2 LQKENI. The CDR3 region is CASSPAQGQETQYF. The CDR3 DNA reads as TGTGCCAGCTCACCAGCACAGGGACAAGAGACCCAGTACTTC.

In this sample, this clonotype turned up a few times. The CDR3 nucleotides are TGCGCCAGCATGGAAGGGACTGGGAGCTCCTACGAGCAGTACTTC. This gives the protein CASMEGTGSSYEQYF. The rearrangement links TRBV5-1 to TRBJ2-7, with D possibly being TRBD2 (6 bases). The CDR3 runs to 15 residues. Germline V gene sequence: CDR1 SGHRS, CDR2 YFSETQ. V dropped 6 bases and J dropped 0 bases, with 16 bases sitting between them.

The rearrangement uses TRBV5-6 and TRBJ1-1, with D possibly being TRBD1 (5 bases). Looked up from germline, CDR1 is SGHDT and CDR2 is YYEEEE. This CDR3 region has 13 residues. The V end lost 4 bases, the J end lost 7 bases, and 14 bases lay between the germline ends. The CDR3 DNA reads TGTGCCAGCAGCCCCCCCGGGGGGAATGAAGCTTTCTTT. It yields the protein CASSPPGGNEAFF.

The sample holds a few counts of this clonotype. The gene calls are TRBV12-3 or TRBV12-4 and TRBJ1-5; tentatively, D is TRBD1 (5 bases). The CDR3 contains 17 residues. V lost 7 bases and J 0 bases, leaving 19 bases between the germline ends. CDR3 DNA sequence: TGTGCCAGCACCCCGGGACGGAGCGGCTATAGCAATCAGCCCCAGCATTTT. It translates to CASTPGRSGYSNQPQHF.

The genes are TRBV7-2 and TRBJ2-3; TRBD2 agrees at 9 bases. The trim removed 5 bases at V and 4 bases at J, leaving 10 bases unmatched. Germline CDR1 SGHTA, CDR2 FQGNSA. There are 16 residues in the CDR3. The CDR3 region has the DNA TGTGCCAGCAGCGGTTGGCGGGGGGGCCTCGCAGATACGCAGTATTTT. Translated: CASSGWRGGLADTQYF.